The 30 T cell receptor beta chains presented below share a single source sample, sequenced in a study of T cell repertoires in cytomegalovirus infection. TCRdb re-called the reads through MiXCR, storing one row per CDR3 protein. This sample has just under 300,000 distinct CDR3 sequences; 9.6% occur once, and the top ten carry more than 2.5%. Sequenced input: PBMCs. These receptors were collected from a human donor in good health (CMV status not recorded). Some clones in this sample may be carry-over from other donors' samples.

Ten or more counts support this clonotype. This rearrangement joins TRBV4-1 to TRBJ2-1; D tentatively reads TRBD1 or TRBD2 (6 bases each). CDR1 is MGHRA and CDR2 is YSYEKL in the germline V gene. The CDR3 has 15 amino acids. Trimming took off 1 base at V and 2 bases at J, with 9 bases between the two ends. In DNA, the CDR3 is TGCGCCAGCAGCCAAGGTAGGGGGGCCTACAATGAGCAGTTCTTC. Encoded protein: CASSQGRGAYNEQFF.

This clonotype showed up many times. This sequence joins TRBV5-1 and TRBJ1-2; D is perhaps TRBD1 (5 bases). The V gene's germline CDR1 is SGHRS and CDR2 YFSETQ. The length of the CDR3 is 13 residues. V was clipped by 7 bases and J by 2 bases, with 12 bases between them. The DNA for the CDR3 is TGCGCCAGCCTGGGGGGGGAAAACTATGGCTACACCTTC. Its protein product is CASLGGENYGYTF.

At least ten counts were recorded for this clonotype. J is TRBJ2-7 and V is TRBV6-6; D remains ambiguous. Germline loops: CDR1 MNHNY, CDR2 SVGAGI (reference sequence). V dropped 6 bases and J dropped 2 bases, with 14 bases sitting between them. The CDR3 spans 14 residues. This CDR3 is CASSRDEITYEQYV. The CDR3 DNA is TGTGCCAGCAGCCGCGACGAGATAACCTACGAGCAGTACGTC.

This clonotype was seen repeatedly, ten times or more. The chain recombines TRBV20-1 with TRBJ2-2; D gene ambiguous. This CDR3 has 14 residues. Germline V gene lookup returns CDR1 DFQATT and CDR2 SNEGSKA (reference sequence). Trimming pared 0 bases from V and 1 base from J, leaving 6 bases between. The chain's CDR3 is CSAREAENTGELFF. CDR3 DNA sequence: TGCAGTGCTAGAGAGGCAGAGAACACCGGGGAGCTGTTTTTT.

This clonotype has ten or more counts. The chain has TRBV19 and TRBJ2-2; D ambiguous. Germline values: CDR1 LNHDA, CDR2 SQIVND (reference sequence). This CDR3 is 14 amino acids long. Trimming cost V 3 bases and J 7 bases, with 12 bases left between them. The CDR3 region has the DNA TGTGCCAGTAGTATGCCCCGAGGTGGCGGGGAGCTGTTTTTT. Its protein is CASSMPRGGGELFF.

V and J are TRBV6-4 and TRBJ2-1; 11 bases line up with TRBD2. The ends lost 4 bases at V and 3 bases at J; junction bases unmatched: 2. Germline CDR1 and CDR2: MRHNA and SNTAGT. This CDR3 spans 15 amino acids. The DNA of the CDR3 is TGTGCCAGCAGTGGACTAGCGGGGTTCTACAATGAGCAGTTCTTC. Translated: CASSGLAGFYNEQFF.

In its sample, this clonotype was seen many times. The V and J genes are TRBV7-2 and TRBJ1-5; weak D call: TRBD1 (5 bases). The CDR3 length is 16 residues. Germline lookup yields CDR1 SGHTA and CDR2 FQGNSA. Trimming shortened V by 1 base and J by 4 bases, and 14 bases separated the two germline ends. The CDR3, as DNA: TGTGCCAGCAGCTTAGTATCGGACGGGACGAATCAGCCCCAGCATTTT. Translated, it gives CASSLVSDGTNQPQHF.

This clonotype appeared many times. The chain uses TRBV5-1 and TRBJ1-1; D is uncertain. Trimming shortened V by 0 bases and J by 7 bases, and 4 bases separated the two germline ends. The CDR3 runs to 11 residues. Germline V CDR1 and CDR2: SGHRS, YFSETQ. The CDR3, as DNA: TGCGCCAGCAGCTTGGAGGATGAAGCTTTCTTT. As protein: CASSLEDEAFF. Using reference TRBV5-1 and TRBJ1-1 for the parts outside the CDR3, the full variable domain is KAGVTQTPRYLIKTRGQQVTLSCSPISGHRSVSWYQQTPGQGLQFLFEYFSETQRNKGNFPGRFSGRQFSNSRSEMNVSTLELGDSALYLCASSLEDEAFFGQGTRLTVV.

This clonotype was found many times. The CDR3 nucleotides are TGTGCCAGCAGCTTGGAAGGGTTAGCGGGGGTAACAGATACGCAGTATTTT. Amino acid sequence: CASSLEGLAGVTDTQYF. The chain recombines TRBV5-6 with TRBJ2-3, with 9 bases identical to TRBD2. Trimming at V came to 0 bases and at J to 3 bases, leaving 8 bases not matched to a gene. This CDR3 is 17 amino acids long. In germline, CDR1 is SGHDT, CDR2 YYEEEE.

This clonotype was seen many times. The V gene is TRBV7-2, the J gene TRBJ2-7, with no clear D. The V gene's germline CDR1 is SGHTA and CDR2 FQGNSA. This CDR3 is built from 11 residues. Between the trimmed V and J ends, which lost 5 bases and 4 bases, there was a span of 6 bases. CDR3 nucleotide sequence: TGTGCCAGCAGCGCCCGTTACGAGCAGTACTTC. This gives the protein CASSARYEQYF.

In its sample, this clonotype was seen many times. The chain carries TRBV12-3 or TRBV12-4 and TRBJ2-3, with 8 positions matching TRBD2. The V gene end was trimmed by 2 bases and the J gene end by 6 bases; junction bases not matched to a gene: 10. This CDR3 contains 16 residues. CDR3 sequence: CASSLRPGGAFDTQYF. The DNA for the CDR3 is TGTGCCAGCAGTTTACGACCCGGGGGGGCTTTTGATACGCAGTATTTT.

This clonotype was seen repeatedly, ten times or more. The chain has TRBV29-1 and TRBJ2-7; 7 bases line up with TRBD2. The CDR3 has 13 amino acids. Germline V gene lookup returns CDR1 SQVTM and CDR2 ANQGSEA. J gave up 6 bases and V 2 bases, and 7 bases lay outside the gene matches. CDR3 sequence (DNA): TGCAGCGTTGAAAGTGGGGGGGGTCCCGAGCAGTACTTC. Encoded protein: CSVESGGGPEQYF.

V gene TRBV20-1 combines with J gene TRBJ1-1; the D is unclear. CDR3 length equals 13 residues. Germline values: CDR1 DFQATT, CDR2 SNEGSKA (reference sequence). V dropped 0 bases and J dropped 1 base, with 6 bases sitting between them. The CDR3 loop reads CSARDRANTEAFF. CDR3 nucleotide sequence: TGCAGTGCTAGAGATAGGGCGAACACTGAAGCTTTCTTT.

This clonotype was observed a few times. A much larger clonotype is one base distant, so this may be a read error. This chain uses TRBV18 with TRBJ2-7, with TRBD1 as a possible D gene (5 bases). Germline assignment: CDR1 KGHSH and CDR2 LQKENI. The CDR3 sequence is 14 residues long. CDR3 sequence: CVSSPAGKTYEQYF. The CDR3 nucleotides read TGTGTCAGCTCACCCGCAGGGAAAACCTACGAGCAGTACTTC.

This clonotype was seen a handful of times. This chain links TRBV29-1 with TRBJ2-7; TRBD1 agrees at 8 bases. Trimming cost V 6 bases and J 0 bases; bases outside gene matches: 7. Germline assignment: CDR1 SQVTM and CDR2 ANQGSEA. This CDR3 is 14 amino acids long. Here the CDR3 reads CSVAGGPSSYEQYF. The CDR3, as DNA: TGCAGCGTGGCAGGGGGCCCTAGCTCCTACGAGCAGTACTTC.

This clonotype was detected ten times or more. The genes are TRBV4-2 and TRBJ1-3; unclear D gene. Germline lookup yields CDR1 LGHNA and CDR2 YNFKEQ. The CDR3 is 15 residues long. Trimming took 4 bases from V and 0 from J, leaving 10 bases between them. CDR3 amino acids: CASSPRMDSGNTIYF. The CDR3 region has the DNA TGTGCCAGCAGCCCCCGGATGGACTCTGGAAACACCATATATTTT.

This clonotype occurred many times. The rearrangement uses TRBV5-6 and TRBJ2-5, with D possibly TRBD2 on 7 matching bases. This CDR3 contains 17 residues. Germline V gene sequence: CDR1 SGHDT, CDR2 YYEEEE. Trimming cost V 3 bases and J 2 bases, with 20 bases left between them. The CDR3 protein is CASSSRRGRGLQETQYF. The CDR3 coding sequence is TGTGCCAGCAGCTCTAGGCGGGGGCGCGGGTTGCAAGAGACCCAGTACTTC.

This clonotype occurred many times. CDR3 coding DNA: TGTGCCAGCAGCGCTCCCGGGGTAGCTGTTTCCTACAATGAGCAGTTCTTC. It is translated as CASSAPGVAVSYNEQFF. The chain has TRBV9 and TRBJ2-1, with D possibly TRBD2 on 5 matching bases. The CDR3 is made up of 17 amino acids. The V and J ends lost 3 bases and 1 base respectively, with 17 bases between them. From germline, CDR1 is SGDLS and CDR2 YYNGEE.

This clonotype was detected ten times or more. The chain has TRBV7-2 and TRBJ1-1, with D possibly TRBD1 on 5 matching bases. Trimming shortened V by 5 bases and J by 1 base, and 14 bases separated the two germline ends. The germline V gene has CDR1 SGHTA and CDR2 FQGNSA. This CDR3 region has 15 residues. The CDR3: CASSPPGTANTEAFF. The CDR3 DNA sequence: TGTGCCAGCAGCCCACCTGGGACGGCGAACACTGAAGCTTTCTTT.

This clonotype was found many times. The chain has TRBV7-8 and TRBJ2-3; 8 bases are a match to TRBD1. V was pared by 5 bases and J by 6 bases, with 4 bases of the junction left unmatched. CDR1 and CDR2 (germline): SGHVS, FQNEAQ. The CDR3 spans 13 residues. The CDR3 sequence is CASSPTGADTQYF. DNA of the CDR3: TGTGCCAGCAGCCCGACAGGGGCGGATACGCAGTATTTT.

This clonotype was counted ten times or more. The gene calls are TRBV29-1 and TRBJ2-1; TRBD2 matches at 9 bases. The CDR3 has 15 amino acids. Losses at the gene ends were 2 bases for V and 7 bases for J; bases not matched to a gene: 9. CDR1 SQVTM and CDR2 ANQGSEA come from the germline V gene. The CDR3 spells CSVESGTSSRNEQFF. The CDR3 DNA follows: TGCAGCGTTGAATCTGGGACTAGCTCCCGGAATGAGCAGTTCTTC.

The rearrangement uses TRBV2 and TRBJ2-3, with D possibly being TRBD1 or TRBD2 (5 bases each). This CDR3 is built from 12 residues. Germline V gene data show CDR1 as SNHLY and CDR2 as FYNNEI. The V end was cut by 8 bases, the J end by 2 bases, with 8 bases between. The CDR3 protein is CASGDDTDTQYF. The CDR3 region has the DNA TGTGCCAGCGGGGACGACACAGATACGCAGTATTTT.

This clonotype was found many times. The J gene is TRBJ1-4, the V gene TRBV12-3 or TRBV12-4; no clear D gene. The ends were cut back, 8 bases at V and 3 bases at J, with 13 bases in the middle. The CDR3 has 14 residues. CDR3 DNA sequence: TGTGCCAGCGTTGGGAGCCCGGCTAATGAAAAACTGTTTTTT. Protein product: CASVGSPANEKLFF.

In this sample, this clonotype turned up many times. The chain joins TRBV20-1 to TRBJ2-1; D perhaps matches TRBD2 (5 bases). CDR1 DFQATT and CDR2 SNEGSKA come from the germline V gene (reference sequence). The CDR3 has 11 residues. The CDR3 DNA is TGCAAAGCACGAGGGCCCAATGAGCAGTTCTTC. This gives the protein CKARGPNEQFF.

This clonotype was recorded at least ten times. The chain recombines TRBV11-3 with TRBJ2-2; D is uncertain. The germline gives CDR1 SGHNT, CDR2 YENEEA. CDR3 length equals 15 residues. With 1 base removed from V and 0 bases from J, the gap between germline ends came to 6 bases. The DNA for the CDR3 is TGTGCCAGCAGCTTAGCCGTGTCGAACACCGGGGAGCTGTTTTTT. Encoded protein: CASSLAVSNTGELFF.

The CDR3 DNA reads as TGCGCCAGCAGCTTAGGGGGGTTGGGTTCCTACAATGAGCAGTTCTTC. The encoded protein is CASSLGGLGSYNEQFF. The chain is built from TRBV5-1 and TRBJ2-1; either TRBD1 or TRBD2 may supply D (6 bases each). Germline V CDR1 and CDR2: SGHRS, YFSETQ. V gave up 2 bases and J gave up 1 base, with 13 bases separating them. CDR3 length: 16 residues.

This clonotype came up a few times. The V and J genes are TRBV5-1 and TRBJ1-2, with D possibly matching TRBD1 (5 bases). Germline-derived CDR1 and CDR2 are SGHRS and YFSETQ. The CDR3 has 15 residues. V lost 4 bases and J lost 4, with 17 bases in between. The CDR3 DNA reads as TGCGCCAGCAGCCCCGGAGGGGCGGGACCCTATGGCTACACCTTC. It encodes CASSPGGAGPYGYTF.

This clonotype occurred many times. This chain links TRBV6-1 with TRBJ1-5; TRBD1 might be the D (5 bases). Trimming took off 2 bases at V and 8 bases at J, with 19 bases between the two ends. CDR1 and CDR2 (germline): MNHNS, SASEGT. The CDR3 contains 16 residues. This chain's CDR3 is CASSEKGTTPGEPQHF. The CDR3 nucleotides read TGTGCCAGCAGTGAAAAGGGGACGACGCCCGGTGAGCCCCAGCATTTT.

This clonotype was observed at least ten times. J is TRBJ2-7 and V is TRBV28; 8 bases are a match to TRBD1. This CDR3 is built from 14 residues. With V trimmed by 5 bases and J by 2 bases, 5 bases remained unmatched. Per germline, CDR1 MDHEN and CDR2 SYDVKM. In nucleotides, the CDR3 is TGTGCCAGCAGTAGCGGACAGGGTCCCTACGAGCAGTACGTC. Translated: CASSSGQGPYEQYV.

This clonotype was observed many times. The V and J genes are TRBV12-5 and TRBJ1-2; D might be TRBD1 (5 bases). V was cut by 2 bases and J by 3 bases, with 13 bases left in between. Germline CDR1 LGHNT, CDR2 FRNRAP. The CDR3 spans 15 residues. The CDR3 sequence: CASGLLGQEHYGYTF. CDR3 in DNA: TGTGCTAGTGGTTTGTTGGGGCAGGAGCACTATGGCTACACCTTC.